This T cell receptor (beta chain) is from a study of T cells in Graves' hyperthyroidism and ophthalmopathy. Amplification of TCR beta CDR3 regions used RNA as the template. When the TCR CDR3 underwent first-round RT-PCR, the HTBI primer set was used. From the multiplex PCR reads, TCRdb called clonotypes with MiXCR, one entry per CDR3 protein. Among a few hundred thousand distinct CDR3 sequences listed, roughly an eighth were seen once. This clonotype has at least ten counts. V trimming: 1 base; J trimming: 5 bases; junction bases outside the gene matches: 6. The CDR3 spans 15 residues. Germline V gene sequence: CDR1 SGHVS, CDR2 FQNEAQ. Uncontrolled infection, other autoimmune disease, pregnancy and lactation each barred patients from inclusion. Clinical symptoms, serum thyroxine and TRAb, thyroid ultrasound and orbital computed tomography together formed the diagnostic basis.

This receptor was identified in a middle-aged woman with Graves' ophthalmopathy. Specimen: blood. V is TRBV7-8 and J is TRBJ1-1, with 8 bases matching TRBD1. CDR3 region: CASSLVQGAGTEAFF. In DNA, the CDR3 is TGTGCCAGCAGCTTAGTGCAGGGGGCGGGGACTGAAGCTTTCTTT.